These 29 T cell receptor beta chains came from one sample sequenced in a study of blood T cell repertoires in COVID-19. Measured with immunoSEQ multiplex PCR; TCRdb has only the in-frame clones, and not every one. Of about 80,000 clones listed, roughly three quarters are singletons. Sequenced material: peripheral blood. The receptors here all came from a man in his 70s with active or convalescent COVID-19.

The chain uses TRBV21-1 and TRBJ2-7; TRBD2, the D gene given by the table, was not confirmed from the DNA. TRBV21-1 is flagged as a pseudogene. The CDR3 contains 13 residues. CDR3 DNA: TGTGCCAGCAGCATCCCGTTCGAGGACGAGCAGTACTTC. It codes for CASSIPFEDEQYF.

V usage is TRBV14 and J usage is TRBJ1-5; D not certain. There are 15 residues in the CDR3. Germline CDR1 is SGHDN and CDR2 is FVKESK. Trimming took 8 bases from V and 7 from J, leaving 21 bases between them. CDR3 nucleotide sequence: TGTGCCAGCGGAGTTTCGTATAGGTCAAAACAGCCCCAGCATTTT. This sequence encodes CASGVSYRSKQPQHF.

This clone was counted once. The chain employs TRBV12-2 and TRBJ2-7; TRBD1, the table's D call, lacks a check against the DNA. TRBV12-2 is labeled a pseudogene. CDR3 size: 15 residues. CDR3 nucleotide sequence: TGTGCAAGTCGGTTCATCGGACATAGCTCCTACGAGCAGTACTTC. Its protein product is CASRFIGHSSYEQYF.

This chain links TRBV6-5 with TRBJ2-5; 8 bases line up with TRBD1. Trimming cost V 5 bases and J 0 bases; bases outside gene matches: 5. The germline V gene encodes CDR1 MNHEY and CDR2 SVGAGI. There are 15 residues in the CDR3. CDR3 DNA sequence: TGTGCCAGCAGTAGGATGGACAGGGACCAAGAGACCCAGTACTTC. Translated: CASSRMDRDQETQYF.

The CDR3 loop is CASSQDYPVPGYGYTF. The CDR3 DNA follows: TGCGCCAGCAGCCAAGATTATCCGGTACCCGGCTATGGCTACACCTTC. The chain has TRBV4-1 and TRBJ1-2; D gene ambiguous. V lost 0 bases and J 4 bases, leaving 15 bases between the germline ends. The CDR3 has 16 residues. CDR1 MGHRA and CDR2 YSYEKL come from the germline V gene.

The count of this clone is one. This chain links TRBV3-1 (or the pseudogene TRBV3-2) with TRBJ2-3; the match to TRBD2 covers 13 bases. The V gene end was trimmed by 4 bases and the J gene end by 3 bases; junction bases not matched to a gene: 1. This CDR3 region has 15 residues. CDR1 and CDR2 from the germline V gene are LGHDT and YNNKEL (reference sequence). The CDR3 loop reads CASSRLAGGTDTQYF. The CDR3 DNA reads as TGTGCCAGCAGCCGACTAGCGGGGGGAACAGATACGCAGTATTTT.

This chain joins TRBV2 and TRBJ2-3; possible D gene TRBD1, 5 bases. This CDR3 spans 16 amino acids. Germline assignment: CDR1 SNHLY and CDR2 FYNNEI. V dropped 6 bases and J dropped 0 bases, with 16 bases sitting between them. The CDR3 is CASRGPPQGSTDTQYF. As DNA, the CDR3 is TGTGCCAGCAGGGGGCCGCCTCAGGGAAGCACAGATACGCAGTATTTT.

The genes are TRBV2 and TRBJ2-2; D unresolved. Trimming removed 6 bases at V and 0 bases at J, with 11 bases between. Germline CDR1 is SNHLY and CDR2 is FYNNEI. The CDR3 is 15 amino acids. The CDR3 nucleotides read TGTGCCAGCAGAATACAGCTCGCGAACACCGGGGAGCTGTTTTTT. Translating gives CASRIQLANTGELFF.

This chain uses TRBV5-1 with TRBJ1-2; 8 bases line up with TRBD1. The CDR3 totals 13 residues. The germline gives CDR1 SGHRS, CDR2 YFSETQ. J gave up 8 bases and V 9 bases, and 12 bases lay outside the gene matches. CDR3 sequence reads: CATSGTGSGGYTF. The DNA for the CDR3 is TGCGCCACCTCCGGGACAGGCAGCGGGGGCTACACCTTC. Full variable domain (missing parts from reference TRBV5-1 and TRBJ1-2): KAGVTQTPRYLIKTRGQQVTLSCSPISGHRSVSWYQQTPGQGLQFLFEYFSETQRNKGNFPGRFSGRQFSNSRSEMNVSTLELGDSALYLCATSGTGSGGYTFGSGTRLTVV.

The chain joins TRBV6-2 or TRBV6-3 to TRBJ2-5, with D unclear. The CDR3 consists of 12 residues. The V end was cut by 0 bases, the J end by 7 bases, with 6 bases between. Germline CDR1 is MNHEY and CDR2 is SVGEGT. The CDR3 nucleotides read TGTGCCAGCAGTTACTCGGAGAGGACCCAGTACTTC. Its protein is CASSYSERTQYF.

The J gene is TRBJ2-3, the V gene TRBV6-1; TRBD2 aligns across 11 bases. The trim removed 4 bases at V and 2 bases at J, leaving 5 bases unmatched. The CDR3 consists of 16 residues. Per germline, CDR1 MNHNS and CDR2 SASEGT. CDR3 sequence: CASSGRLAGSTDTQYF. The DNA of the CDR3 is TGTGCCAGCAGTGGGAGACTAGCGGGATCCACAGATACGCAGTATTTT.

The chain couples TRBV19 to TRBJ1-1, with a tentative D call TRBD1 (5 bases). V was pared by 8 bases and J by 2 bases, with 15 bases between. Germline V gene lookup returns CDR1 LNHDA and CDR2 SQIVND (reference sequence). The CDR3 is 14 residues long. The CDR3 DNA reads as TGTGCCAGTCTACTTGACAGTCGAAACACTGAAGCTTTCTTT. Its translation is CASLLDSRNTEAFF.

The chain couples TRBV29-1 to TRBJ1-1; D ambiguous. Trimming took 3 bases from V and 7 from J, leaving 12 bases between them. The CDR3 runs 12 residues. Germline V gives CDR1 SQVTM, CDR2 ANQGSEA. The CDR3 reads CSVDPQMNEAFF. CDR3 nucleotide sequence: TGCAGCGTTGATCCACAGATGAATGAAGCTTTCTTT.

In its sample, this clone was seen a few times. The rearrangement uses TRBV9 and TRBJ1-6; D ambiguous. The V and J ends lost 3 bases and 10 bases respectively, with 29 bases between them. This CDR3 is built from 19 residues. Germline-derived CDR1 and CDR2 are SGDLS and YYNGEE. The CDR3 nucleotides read TGTGCCAGCAGCGCAGGAGACGGCGGGTTGCTGGGTTCTTACTCACCCCTCCACTTT. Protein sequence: CASSAGDGGLLGSYSPLHF.

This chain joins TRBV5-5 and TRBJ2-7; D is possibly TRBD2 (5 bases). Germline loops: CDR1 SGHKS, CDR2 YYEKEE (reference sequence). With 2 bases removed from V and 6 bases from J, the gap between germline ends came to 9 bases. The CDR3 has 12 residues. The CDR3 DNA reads TGTGCCAGCAGCTTTCTAGCAAGCGAGCAGTACTTC. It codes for CASSFLASEQYF. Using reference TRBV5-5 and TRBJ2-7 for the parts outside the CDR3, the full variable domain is DAGVTQSPTHLIKTRGQQVTLRCSPISGHKSVSWYQQVLGQGPQFIFQYYEKEERGRGNFPDRFSARQFPNYSSELNVNALLLGDSALYLCASSFLASEQYFGPGTRLTVT.

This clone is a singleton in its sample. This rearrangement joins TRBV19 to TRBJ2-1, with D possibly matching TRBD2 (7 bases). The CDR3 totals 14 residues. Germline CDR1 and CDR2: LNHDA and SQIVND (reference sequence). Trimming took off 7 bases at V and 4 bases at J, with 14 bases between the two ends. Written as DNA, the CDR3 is TGTGCCAGTACCCCGGGGGGCGTATACAATGAGCAGTTCTTC. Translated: CASTPGGVYNEQFF.

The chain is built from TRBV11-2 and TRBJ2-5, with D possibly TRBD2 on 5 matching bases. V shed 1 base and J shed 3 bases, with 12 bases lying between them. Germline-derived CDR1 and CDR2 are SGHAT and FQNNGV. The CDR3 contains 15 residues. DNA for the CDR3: TGTGCCAGCAGCTTAGGTGCTGGGAGAGAAGAGACCCAGTACTTC. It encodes CASSLGAGREETQYF. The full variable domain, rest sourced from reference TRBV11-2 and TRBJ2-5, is EAGVAQSPRYKIIEKRQSVAFWCNPISGHATLYWYQQILGQGPKLLIQFQNNGVVDDSQLPKDRFSAERLKGVDSTLKIQPAKLEDSAVYLCASSLGAGREETQYFGPGTRLLVL.

The CDR3 bases are TGTGCCAGTAGTATAGATCGGGCTTTGACAGGGGTTAATGAGCAGTTCTTC. This translates into CASSIDRALTGVNEQFF. V and J are TRBV19 and TRBJ2-1; 8 bases agree with TRBD1. Germline CDR1 and CDR2: LNHDA and SQIVND (reference sequence). This CDR3 has 17 residues. V lost 0 bases to trimming and J lost 7 bases; unmatched junction nucleotides: 11.

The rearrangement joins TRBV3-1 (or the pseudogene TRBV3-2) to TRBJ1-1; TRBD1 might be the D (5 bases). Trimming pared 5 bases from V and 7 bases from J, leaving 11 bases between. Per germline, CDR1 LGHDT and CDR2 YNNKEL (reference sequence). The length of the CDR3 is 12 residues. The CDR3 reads CASSARVNEAFF. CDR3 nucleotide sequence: TGTGCCAGCAGCGCCAGGGTTAATGAAGCTTTCTTT.

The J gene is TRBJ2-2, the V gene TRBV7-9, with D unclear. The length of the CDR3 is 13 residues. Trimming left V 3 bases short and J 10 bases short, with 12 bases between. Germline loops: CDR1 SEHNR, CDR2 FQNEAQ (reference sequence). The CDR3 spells CASSLSVGEELFF. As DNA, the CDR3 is TGTGCCAGCAGCTTGTCAGTTGGTGAGGAGCTGTTTTTT.

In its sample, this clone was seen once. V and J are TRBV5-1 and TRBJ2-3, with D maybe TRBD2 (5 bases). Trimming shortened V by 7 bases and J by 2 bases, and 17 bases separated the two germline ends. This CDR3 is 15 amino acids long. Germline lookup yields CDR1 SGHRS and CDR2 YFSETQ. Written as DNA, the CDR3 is TGCGCCAGCGCCACCGGGGATAGGATCACAGATACGCAGTATTTT. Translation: CASATGDRITDTQYF.

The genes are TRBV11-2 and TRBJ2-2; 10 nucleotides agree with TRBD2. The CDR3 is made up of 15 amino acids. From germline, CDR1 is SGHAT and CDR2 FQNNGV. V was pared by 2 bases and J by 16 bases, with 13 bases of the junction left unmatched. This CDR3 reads CASSLTSGVPGSGFF. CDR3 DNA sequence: TGTGCCAGCAGCTTAACTAGCGGGGTTCCGGGCAGCGGGTTTTTT.

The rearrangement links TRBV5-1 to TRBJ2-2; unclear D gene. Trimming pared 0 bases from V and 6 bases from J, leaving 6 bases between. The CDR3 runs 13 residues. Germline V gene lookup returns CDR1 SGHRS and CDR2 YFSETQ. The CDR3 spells CASSLDAPGELFF. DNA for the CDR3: TGCGCCAGCAGCTTGGATGCGCCCGGGGAGCTGTTTTTT.

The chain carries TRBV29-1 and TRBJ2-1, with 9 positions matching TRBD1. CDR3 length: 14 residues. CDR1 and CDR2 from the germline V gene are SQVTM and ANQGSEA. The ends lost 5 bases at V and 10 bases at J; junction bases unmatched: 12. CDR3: CSVIPRTGVWEQFF. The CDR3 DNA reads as TGCAGCGTTATACCCCGGACAGGGGTATGGGAGCAGTTCTTC.

CDR3 protein: CAISDQLVEQYF. Here the CDR3 DNA reads TGTGCCATCAGTGATCAGTTGGTTGAGCAGTACTTC. The chain carries TRBV10-3 and TRBJ2-7, with no clear D. The CDR3 runs to 12 residues. V was pared by 3 bases and J by 7 bases, with 10 bases between. Germline CDR1 ENHRY, CDR2 SYGVKD.

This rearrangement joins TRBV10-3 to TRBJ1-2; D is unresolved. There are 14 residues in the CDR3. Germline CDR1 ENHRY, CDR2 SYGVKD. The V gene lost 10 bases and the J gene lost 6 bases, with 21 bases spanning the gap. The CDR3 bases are TGTGCCACTAAGGAAGCAGGAAGGAACAATGGCTACACCTTC. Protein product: CATKEAGRNNGYTF.

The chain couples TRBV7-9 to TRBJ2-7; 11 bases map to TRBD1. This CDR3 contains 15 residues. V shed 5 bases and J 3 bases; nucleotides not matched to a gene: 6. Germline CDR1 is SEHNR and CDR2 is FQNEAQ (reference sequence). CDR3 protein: CASSGGQGVFYEQYF. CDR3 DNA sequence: TGTGCCAGCAGCGGGGGACAGGGGGTATTCTACGAGCAGTACTTC.

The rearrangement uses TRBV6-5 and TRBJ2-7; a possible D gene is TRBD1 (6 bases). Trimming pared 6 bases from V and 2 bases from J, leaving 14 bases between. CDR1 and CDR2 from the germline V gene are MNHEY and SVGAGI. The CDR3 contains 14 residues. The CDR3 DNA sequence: TGTGCCAGCAGCCACAAAGGGGGACCCTACGAGCAGTACTTC. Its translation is CASSHKGGPYEQYF.

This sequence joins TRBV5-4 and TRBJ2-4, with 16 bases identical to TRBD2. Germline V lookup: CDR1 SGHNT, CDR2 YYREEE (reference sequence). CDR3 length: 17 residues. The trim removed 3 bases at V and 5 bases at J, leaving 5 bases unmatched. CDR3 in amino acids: CASSSPGLAGGQNIQYF. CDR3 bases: TGTGCCAGCAGCTCGCCGGGACTAGCGGGGGGGCAAAACATTCAGTACTTC.